This T cell receptor (beta chain) comes out of a study of siplizumab effects on memory and regulatory T cells. TCRdb keeps only in-frame clones here, not all; method: immunoSEQ multiplex PCR. The sample has approximately 100,000 clones, 92% seen once; the top ten hold 0.55% to 0.95%. Germline V gene sequence: CDR1 LNHDA, CDR2 SQIVND (reference sequence). The CDR3 runs to 17 residues. V dropped 7 bases and J dropped 4 bases, with 23 bases sitting between them. General observations from the study: Unstimulated subsets captured only a minor fraction of alloreactive clones.

As regards this clone: Its cognate antigen is unknown.

The clonotype was recovered from a human donor in good health. The J gene is TRBJ1-5, the V gene TRBV19; perhaps TRBD1 as D (5 bases). The sample comprised Tregs sorted from blood. The CDR3 region is CASTLSWAGRLNQPQHF. In DNA, the CDR3 is TGTGCCAGTACTTTGTCTTGGGCAGGGCGCCTTAATCAGCCCCAGCATTTT.